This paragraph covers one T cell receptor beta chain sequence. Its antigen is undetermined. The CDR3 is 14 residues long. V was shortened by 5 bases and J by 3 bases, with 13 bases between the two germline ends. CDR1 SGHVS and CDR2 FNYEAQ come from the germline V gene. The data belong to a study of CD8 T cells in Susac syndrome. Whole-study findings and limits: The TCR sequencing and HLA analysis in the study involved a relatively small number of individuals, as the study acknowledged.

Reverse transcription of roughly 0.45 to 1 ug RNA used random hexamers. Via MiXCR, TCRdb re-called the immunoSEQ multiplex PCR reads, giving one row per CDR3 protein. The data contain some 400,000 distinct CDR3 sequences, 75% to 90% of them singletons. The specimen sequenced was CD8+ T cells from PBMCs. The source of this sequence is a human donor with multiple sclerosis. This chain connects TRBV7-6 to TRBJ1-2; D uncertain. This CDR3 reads CASSPREGDYGYTF. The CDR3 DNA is TGTGCCAGCAGCCCTCGGGAGGGTGACTATGGCTACACCTTC.